By proportion, the clone carrying this T cell receptor beta chain is medium-sized. This sample was included in a study of human T cells and chemical hapten exposure. TCRdb called the RACE reads again in MiXCR, with one record for every CDR3 protein. Of approximately 52,000 distinct CDR3 sequences in the sample, approximately 9.9% are singletons; the top ten hold less than 2%. With 5 bases removed from V and 2 bases from J, the gap between germline ends came to 21 bases. The CDR3 is 17 residues long. CDR1 is LGHNA and CDR2 is YSLEER in the germline V gene. The time point denotes: patch test 1, 2 weeks after DPC sensitization. This sample's treatment: therapeutic diphenylcyclopropenone sensitization with weekly scalp DPC. Whole blood, unfractionated, served as the material for total RNA extraction.

Here the sequenced sample was whole blood, taken in connection with sensitization to the hapten diphenylcyclopropenone (DPC). The sequence was collected from a middle-aged woman with alopecia areata. Some clones in this sample may be carry-over from other donors' samples. V usage is TRBV4-3 and J usage is TRBJ1-2; D remains unclear. CDR3 sequence reads: CASSEVVAGGANYGYTF. The CDR3 coding sequence is TGCGCCAGCAGCGAAGTGGTGGCTGGAGGAGCAAACTATGGCTACACCTTC.